This record looks at one T cell receptor (beta chain) sequence and its context. Its antigen is still unknown. The sample is drawn from a study of naive and memory T cell subsets. Study results and limitations: In CD4 and CD8 cells, diversity dropped from naive through EMRA. Each distinct alpha or beta sequence counts as one clonotype.

Germline CDR1 is MNHEY and CDR2 is SVGEGT. This CDR3 spans 14 amino acids. Deletions cut 8 bases from V and 1 base from J, with 11 bases between. Two oligonucleotides, mixed equimolar, formed the beta constant-region primer covering TRBC1 and TRBC2. The ligated cDNA underwent four PCR rounds using SP2 and nested alpha and beta constant-region primers. TCRdb fed the UMI-ligation and nested PCR reads into MiXCR, producing one record per CDR3 protein. Among 95,000 to 150,000 distinct CDR3 sequences listed, around a third were seen once. Four subsets defined by CD45RA and CD27 were sorted after CD3, CD4, CD8 and live/dead staining.

This sequence was found in a human donor in good health. This rearrangement joins TRBV6-2 or TRBV6-3 to TRBJ2-2, with a possible D match to TRBD1 (5 bases). The sample consisted of central memory CD4+ T cells from blood. CDR3 nucleotides: TGTGCCAGCGGAGACAGCTTGAACACCGGGGAGCTGTTTTTT. Its translation is CASGDSLNTGELFF.